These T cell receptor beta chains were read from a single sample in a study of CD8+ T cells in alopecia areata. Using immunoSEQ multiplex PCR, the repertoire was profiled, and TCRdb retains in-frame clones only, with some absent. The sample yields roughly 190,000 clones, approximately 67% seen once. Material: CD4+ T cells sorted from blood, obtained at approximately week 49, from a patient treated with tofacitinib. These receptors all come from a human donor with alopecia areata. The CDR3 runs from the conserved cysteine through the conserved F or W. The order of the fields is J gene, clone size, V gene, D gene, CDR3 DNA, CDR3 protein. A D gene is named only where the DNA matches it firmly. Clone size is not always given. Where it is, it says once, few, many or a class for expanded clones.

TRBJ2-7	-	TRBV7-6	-	TGTGCCAGCAGCTCCCGACAGACGCTCTCCTACGAGCAGTACTTC	CASSSRQTLSYEQYF
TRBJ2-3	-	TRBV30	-	TGTGCCTGGAGTATTTGGACAGCAGAAACAGATACGCAGTATTTT	CAWSIWTAETDTQYF
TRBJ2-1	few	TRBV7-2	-	TGTGCCAGCAGCTCAGGACTCCTAACCAACAATGAGCAGTTCTTC	CASSSGLLTNNEQFF
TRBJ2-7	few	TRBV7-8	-	TGTGCCAGCAGCTTAGCGCTCCAGACAGGAGCGCAGTACTTC	CASSLALQTGAQYF
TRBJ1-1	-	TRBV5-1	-	TGCGCCAGCAGCTTGACGCAGGGTGAAGCTTTCTTT	CASSLTQGEAFF
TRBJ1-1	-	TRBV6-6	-	TGTGCCAGCAAGCCAGCCTTGAACACTGAAGCTTTCTTT	CASKPALNTEAFF
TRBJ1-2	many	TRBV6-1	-	TGTGCCAGCAGTGAAACAGGGAAGGACTATGGCTACACCTTC	CASSETGKDYGYTF
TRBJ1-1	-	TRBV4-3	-	TGCGCCAGCAGCCAAGATTACTCGAACACTGAAGCTTTCTTT	CASSQDYSNTEAFF
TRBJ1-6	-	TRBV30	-	TGTGCCTGGAAGGGGGACGTTAATTCACCCCTCCACTTT	CAWKGDVNSPLHF
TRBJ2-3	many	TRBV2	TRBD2	TGTGCCAGCAGTCAAGCGGGACCCACAGATACGCAGTATTTT	CASSQAGPTDTQYF
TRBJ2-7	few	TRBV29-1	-	TGCAGCGTTGGGGATGGAGCCTACGAGCAGTACTTC	CSVGDGAYEQYF
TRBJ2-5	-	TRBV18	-	TGTGCCAGCTCCCCCAGTGCGGTACAAGAGACCCAGTACTTC	CASSPSAVQETQYF
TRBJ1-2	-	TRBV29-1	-	TGCAGCGTTCAGGGAGCTAACTATGGCTACACCTTC	CSVQGANYGYTF
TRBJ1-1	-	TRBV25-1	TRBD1	TGTGCCAGCAGTGAGACAGGGGTGAACACTGAAGCTTTCTTT	CASSETGVNTEAFF
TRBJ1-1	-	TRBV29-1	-	TGCAGCGGGGACGCAGGGAAGAGGGGTGAAGCTTTCTTT	CSGDAGKRGEAFF
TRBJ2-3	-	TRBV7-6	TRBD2	TGTGCCAGCAGCTTAGGAGACTTAGCGGGAGTGATAGATACGCAGTATTTT	CASSLGDLAGVIDTQYF
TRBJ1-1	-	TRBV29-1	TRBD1	TGCAGCGTGGGACAGAACATGAACACTGAAGCTTTCTTT	CSVGQNMNTEAFF
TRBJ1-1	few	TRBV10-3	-	TGTGCCATCAGCCAGGGGACTGAAGCTTTCTTT	CAISQGTEAFF
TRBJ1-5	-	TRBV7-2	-	TGTGCCAGCAGCTTCGGGGGCAATCAGCCCCAGCATTTT	CASSFGGNQPQHF
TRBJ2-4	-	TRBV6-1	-	TGTGCCAGCAGTGAAGCGCTTCCGGGACCTACTACAGCCAAAAACATTCAGTACTTC	CASSEALPGPTTAKNIQYF
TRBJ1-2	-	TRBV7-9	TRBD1	TGTGCCAGCAGCCCCGGACAGGTGGACTATGGCTACACCTTC	CASSPGQVDYGYTF
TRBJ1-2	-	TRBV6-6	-	TGTGCCACCCTCGCCATTGAGGATGGCTACACCTTC	CATLAIEDGYTF
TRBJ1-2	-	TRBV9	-	TGTGCCAGCAGCGTTCAAGACCCTAACTATGGCTACACCTTC	CASSVQDPNYGYTF
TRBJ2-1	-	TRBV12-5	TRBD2	TGTGCTAGTGGTTTGGTACTAGCGGGGGCTGGAGGTGAGCAGTTCTTC	CASGLVLAGAGGEQFF
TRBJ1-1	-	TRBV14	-	TGTGCCAGCAGCCAAATAGGAGGAACCGGAGGCACTGAAGCTTTCTTT	CASSQIGGTGGTEAFF
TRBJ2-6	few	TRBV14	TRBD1	TGTGCCAGCAGTAACACCCGGGACAGGGTCTATTCTGGGGCCAACGTCCTGACTTTC	CASSNTRDRVYSGANVLTF
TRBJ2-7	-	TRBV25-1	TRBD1	TGTGCCAGCAGTTACTCGGGACAGTCCTACGAGCAGTACTTC	CASSYSGQSYEQYF
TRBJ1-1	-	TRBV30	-	TGTGCCTGGAGTGTACTAAGCGCAACTGAAGCTTTCTTT	CAWSVLSATEAFF